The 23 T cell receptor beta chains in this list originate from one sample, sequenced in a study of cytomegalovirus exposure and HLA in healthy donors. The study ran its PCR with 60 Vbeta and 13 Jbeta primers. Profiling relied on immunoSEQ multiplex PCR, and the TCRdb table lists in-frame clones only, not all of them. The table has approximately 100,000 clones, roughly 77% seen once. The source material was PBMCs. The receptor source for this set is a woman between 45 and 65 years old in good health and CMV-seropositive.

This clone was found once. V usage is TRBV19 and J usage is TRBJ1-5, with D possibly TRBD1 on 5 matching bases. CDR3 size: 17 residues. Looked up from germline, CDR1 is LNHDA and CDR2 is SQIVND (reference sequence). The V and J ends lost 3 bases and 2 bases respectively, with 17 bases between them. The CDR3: CASSILGQGKGNQPQHF. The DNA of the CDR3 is TGTGCCAGTAGTATTCTGGGGCAGGGAAAAGGCAATCAGCCCCAGCATTTT.

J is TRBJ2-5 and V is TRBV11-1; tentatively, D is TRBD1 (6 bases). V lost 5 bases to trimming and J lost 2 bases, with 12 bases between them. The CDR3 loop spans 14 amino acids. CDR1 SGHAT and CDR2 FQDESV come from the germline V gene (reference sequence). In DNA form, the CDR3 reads TGTGCCAGCAGCCTTACAGGGTGGCAAGAGACCCAGTACTTC. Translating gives CASSLTGWQETQYF.

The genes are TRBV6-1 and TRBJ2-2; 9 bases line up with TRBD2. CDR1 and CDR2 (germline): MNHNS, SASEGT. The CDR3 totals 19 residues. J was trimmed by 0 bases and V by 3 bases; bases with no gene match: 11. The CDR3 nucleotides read TGTGCCAGCAGTGACCCCCCGGGTAGCGGGGGCCCGAACACCGGGGAGCTGTTTTTT. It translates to CASSDPPGSGGPNTGELFF.

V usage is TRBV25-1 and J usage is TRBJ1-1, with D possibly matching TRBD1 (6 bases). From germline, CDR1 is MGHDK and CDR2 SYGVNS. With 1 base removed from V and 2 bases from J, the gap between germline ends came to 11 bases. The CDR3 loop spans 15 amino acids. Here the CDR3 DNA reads TGTGCCAGCAGTGAATCCCCACAGGGAAACACTGAAGCTTTCTTT. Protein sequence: CASSESPQGNTEAFF.

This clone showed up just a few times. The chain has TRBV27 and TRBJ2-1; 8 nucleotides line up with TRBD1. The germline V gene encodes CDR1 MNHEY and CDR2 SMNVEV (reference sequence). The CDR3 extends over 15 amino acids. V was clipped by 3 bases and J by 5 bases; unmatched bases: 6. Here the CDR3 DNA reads TGTGCCAGCAGTTTGGGCACAGGGGGAAACAATGAGCAGTTCTTC. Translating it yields CASSLGTGGNNEQFF.

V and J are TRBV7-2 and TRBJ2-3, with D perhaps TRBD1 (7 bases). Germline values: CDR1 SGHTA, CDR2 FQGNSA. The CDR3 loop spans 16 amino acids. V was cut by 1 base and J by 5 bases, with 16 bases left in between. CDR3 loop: CASSLVRRGRGDTQYF. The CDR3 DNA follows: TGTGCCAGCAGCTTAGTTAGGAGGGGGCGAGGAGATACGCAGTATTTT.

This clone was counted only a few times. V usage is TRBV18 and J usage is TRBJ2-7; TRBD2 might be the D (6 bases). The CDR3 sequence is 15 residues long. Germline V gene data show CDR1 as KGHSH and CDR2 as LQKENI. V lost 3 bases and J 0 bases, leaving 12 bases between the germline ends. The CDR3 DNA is TGTGCCAGCTCACCTCCGGGACTTTTCTCCTACGAGCAGTACTTC. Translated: CASSPPGLFSYEQYF.

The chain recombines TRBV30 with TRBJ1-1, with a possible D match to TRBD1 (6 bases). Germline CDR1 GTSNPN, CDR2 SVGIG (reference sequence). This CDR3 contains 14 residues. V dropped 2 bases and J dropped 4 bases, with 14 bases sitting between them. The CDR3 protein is CAWSYGGGGTEAFF. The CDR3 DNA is TGTGCCTGGAGTTACGGGGGAGGGGGCACTGAAGCTTTCTTT.

The CDR3 DNA reads as TGTGCCAGCAGCCCTACGGCTAGGATGAACACTGAAGCTTTCTTT. This sequence encodes CASSPTARMNTEAFF. This chain connects TRBV5-4 to TRBJ1-1; no reliable D call. V dropped 4 bases and J dropped 0 bases, with 13 bases sitting between them. CDR3 length: 15 residues. From germline, CDR1 is SGHNT and CDR2 YYREEE (reference sequence).

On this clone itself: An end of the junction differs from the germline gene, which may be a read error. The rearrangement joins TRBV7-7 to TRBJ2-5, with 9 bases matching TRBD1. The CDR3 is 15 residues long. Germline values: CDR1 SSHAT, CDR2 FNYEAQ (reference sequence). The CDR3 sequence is CASSLGQGNQETQYF. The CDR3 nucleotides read TGTGCTAGCAGCTTGGGACAGGGAAACCAAGAGACCCAGTACTTC.

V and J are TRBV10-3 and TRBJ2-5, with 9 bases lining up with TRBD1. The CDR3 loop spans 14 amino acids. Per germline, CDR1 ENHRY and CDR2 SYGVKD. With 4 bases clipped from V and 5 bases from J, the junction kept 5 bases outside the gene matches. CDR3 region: CAISVGTGYETQYF. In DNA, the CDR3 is TGTGCCATCAGTGTGGGGACAGGGTACGAGACCCAGTACTTC.

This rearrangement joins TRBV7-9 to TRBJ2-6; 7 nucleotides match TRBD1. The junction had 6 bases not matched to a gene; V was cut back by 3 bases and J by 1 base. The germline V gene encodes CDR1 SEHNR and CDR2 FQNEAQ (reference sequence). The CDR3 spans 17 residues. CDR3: CASSLGQGESGANVLTF. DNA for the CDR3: TGTGCCAGCAGCTTGGGGCAGGGGGAATCTGGGGCCAACGTCCTGACTTTC.

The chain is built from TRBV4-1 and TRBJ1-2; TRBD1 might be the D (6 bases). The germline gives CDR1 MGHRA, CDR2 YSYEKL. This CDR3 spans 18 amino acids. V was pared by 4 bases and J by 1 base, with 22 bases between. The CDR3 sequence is CASSPRPEGDRFNYGYTF. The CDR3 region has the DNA TGCGCCAGCAGCCCTCGGCCTGAGGGGGACCGATTTAACTATGGCTACACCTTC.

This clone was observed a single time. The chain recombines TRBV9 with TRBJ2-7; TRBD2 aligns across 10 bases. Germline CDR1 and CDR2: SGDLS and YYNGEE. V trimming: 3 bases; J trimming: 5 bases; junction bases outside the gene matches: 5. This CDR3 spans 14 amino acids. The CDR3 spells CASSASGRSNEQYF. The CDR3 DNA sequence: TGTGCCAGCAGCGCTAGCGGGAGAAGCAACGAGCAGTACTTC. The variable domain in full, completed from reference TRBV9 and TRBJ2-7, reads DSGVTQTPKHLITATGQRVTLRCSPRSGDLSVYWYQQSLDQGLQFLIQYYNGEERAKGNILERFSAQQFPDLHSELNLSSLELGDSALYFCASSASGRSNEQYFGPGTRLTVT.

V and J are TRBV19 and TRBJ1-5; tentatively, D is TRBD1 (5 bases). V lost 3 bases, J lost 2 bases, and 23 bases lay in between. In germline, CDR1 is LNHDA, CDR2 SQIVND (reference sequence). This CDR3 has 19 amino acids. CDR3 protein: CASSISRGPFREGNQPQHF. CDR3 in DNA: TGTGCCAGTAGTATTTCCCGAGGGCCCTTCAGGGAGGGCAATCAGCCCCAGCATTTT.

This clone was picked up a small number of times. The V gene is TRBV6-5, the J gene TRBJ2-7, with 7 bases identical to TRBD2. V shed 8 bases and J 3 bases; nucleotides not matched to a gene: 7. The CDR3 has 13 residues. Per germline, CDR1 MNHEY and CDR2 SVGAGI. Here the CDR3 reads CASGRGGGYEQYF. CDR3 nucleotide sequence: TGTGCCAGCGGACGTGGGGGGGGCTACGAGCAGTACTTC.

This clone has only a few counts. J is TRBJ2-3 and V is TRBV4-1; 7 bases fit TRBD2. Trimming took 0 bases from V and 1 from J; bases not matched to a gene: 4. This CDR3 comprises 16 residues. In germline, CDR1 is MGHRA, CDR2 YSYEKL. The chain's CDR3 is CASSQERSGGTDTQYF. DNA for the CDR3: TGCGCCAGCAGCCAAGAAAGGAGCGGGGGCACAGATACGCAGTATTTT.

The CDR3 DNA reads TGCAGCGTTGAAGGATTAGGACTAGCGGTCCCGTGGGGGGAGACCCAGTACTTC. It yields the protein CSVEGLGLAVPWGETQYF. J is TRBJ2-5 and V is TRBV29-1; 10 nucleotides align to TRBD2. V dropped 1 base and J dropped 5; count of bases not matched to a gene: 16. Per germline, CDR1 SQVTM and CDR2 ANQGSEA. The length of the CDR3 is 18 residues.

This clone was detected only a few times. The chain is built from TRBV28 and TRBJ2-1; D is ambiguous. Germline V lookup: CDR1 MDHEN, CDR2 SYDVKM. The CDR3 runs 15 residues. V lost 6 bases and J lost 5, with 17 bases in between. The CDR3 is CASRGSGGENNEQFF. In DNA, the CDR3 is TGTGCCAGCAGGGGTTCCGGTGGAGAAAACAATGAGCAGTTCTTC. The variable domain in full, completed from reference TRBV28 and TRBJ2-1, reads DVKVTQSSRYLVKRTGEKVFLECVQDMDHENMFWYRQDPGLGLRLIYFSYDVKMKEKGDIPEGYSVSREKKERFSLILESASTNQTSMYLCASRGSGGENNEQFFGPGTRLTVL.

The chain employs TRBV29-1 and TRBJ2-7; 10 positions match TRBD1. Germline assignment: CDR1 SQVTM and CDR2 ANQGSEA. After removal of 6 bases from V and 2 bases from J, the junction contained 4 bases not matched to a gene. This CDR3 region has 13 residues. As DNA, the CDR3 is TGCAGCGTAGGGACAGGGGTCCCCTACGAGCAGTACTTC. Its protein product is CSVGTGVPYEQYF.

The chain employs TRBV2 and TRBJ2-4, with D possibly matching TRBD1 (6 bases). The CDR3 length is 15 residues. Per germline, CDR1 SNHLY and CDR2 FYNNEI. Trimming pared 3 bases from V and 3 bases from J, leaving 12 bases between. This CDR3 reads CASSDLRTVKNIQYF. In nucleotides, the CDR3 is TGTGCCAGCAGTGACCTTAGGACAGTCAAAAACATTCAGTACTTC. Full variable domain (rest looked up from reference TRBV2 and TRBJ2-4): EPEVTQTPSHQVTQMGQEVILRCVPISNHLYFYWYRQILGQKVEFLVSFYNNEISEKSEIFDDQFSVERPDGSNFTLKIRSTKLEDSAMYFCASSDLRTVKNIQYFGAGTRLSVL.

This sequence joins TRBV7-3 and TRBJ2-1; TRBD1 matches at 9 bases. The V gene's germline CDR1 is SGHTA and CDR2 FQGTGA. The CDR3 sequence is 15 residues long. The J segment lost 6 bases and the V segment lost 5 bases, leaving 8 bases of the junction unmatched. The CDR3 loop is CASSRTGTGSNEQFF. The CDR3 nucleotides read TGTGCCAGCAGCCGAACCGGGACAGGGTCCAATGAGCAGTTCTTC.

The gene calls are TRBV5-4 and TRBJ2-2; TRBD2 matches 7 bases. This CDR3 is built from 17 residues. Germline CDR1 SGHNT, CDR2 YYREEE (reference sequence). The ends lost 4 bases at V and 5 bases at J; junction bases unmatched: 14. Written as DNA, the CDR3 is TGTGCCAGCAGCAAGTCTTTGAGGGAGGGTCAAACCGGGGAGCTGTTTTTT. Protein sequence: CASSKSLREGQTGELFF. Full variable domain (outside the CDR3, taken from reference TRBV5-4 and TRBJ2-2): ETGVTQSPTHLIKTRGQQVTLRCSSQSGHNTVSWYQQALGQGPQFIFQYYREEENGRGNFPPRFSGLQFPNYSSELNVNALELDDSALYLCASSKSLREGQTGELFFGEGSRLTVL.